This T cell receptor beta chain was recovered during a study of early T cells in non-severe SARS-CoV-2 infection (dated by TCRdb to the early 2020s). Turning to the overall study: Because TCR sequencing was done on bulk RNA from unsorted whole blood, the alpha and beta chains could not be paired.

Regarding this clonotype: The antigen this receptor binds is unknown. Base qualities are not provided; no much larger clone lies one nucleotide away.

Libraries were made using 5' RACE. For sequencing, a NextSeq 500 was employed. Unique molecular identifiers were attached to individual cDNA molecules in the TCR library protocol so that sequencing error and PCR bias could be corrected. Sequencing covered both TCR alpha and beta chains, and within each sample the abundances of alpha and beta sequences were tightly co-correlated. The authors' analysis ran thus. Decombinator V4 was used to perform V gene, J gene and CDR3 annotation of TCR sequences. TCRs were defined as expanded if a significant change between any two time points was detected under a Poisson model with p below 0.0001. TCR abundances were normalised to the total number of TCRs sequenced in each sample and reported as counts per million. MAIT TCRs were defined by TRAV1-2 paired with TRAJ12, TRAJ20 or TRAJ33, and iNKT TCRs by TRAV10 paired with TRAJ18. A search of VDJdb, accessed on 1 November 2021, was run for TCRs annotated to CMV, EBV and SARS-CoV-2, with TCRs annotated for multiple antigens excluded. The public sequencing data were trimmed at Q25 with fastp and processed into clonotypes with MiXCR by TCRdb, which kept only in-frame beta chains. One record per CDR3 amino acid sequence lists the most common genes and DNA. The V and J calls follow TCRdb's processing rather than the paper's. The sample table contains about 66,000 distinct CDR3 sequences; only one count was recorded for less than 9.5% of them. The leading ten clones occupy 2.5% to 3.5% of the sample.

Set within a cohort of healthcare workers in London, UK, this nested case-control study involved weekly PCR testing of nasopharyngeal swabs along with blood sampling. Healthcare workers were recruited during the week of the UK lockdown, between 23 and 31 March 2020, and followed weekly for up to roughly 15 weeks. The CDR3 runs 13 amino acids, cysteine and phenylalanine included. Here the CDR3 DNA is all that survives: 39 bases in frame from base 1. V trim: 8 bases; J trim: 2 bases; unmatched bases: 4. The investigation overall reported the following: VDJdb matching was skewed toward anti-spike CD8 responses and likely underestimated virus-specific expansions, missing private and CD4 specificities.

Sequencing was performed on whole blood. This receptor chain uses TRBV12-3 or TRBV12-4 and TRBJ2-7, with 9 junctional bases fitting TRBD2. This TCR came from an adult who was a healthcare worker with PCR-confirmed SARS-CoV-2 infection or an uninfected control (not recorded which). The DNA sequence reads TGTGCCAGCGGGGTAGCGGGGGCCTACGAGCAGTACTTC. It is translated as CASGVAGAYEQYF.